The T cell receptor beta chain under discussion was sequenced for a study of early T cells in non-severe SARS-CoV-2 infection. Germline CDR1 and CDR2: MDHEN and SYDVKM. The CDR3 consists of 14 residues. Trimming pared 7 bases from V and 0 bases from J, leaving 10 bases between. Individually, cDNA molecules had unique molecular identifiers attached to them. TCRdb used MiXCR to reprocess the 5' RACE reads, holding one entry per CDR3 protein. Counted here are about 60,000 distinct CDR3 sequences, around an eighth occurring once; the ten biggest clones make up approximately 4.8%. The V and J genes are TRBV28 and TRBJ2-4; D uncertain. The sequence derives from an adult who was a healthcare worker with PCR-confirmed SARS-CoV-2 infection or an uninfected control (not recorded which). Specimen: whole blood. The CDR3 DNA reads TGTGCCAGCAAGGGTTCCGTAGCCAAAAACATTCAGTACTTC. It specifies CASKGSVAKNIQYF.